This entry lists 32 T cell receptor beta chains sequenced from one sample in a study of T cells in Graves' hyperthyroidism and ophthalmopathy. The TCR beta CDR3 regions underwent amplification using RNA transcripts as the source. HTBI primers were employed in a first-round RT-PCR of the TCR CDR3. TCRdb re-called the multiplex PCR reads with MiXCR, one entry per CDR3 protein. The data contain under 400,000 distinct CDR3 sequences, 15% to 20% of them singletons. Sequenced sample: blood. The receptors were sampled from a woman between 50 and 59 years old with Graves' hyperthyroidism.

This clonotype was seen ten or more times. The V and J genes are TRBV4-1 and TRBJ1-1; possible D gene TRBD1, 5 bases. Trimming pared 3 bases from V and 0 bases from J, leaving 14 bases between. Germline loops: CDR1 MGHRA, CDR2 YSYEKL. The CDR3 totals 16 residues. In DNA form, the CDR3 reads TGCGCCAGCAGCCAGCCGGGACTGATCATGAACACTGAAGCTTTCTTT. Amino acid sequence: CASSQPGLIMNTEAFF.

This clonotype was picked up many times. The rearrangement joins TRBV10-3 to TRBJ2-7; the match to TRBD2 covers 14 bases. CDR3 length: 15 amino acids. CDR1 is ENHRY and CDR2 is SYGVKD in the germline V gene. The V and J ends lost 6 bases and 3 bases, in that order; junction bases with no gene match: 4. CDR3 DNA sequence: TGTGCCATCAGGGCCGGGACTAGCGGGAGCTACGAGCAGTACTTC. This gives the protein CAIRAGTSGSYEQYF.

This clonotype was detected a few times. V and J are TRBV10-1 and TRBJ2-3; D uncertain. V dropped 6 bases and J dropped 2 bases, with 21 bases sitting between them. The CDR3 is made up of 17 amino acids. Germline CDR1 and CDR2: WNHNN and SYGVQD (reference sequence). The DNA of the CDR3 is TGCGCCAGCAGCGAGGAACGGGCGGACGTTCACACAGATACGCAGTATTTT. It encodes CASSEERADVHTDTQYF.

This rearrangement joins TRBV4-2 to TRBJ1-5; D is perhaps TRBD1 (5 bases). The germline V gene has CDR1 LGHNA and CDR2 YNFKEQ. The length of the CDR3 is 16 residues. The ends were cut back, 0 bases at V and 7 bases at J, with 16 bases in the middle. The CDR3 DNA is TGTGCCAGCAGCCAAGACGGGACGGAAAGAGGGCAGCCCCAGCATTTT. This codes for CASSQDGTERGQPQHF.

The J gene is TRBJ2-7, the V gene TRBV7-2, with 9 bases fitting TRBD2. CDR3 length: 16 amino acids. The V and J ends lost 5 bases and 2 bases, in that order; junction bases with no gene match: 10. Germline V gene data show CDR1 as SGHTA and CDR2 as FQGNSA. The CDR3 DNA reads TGTGCCAGCAGCCCCCTGGGGGCGGGAGGGGCCTACGAGCAGTACTTC. It translates to CASSPLGAGGAYEQYF.

This clonotype was picked up many times. The J gene is TRBJ2-2, the V gene TRBV27; perhaps D is TRBD1 or TRBD2 (5 bases each). The CDR3 contains 13 residues. Deletions cut 0 bases from V and 6 bases from J, with 5 bases between. Germline-derived CDR1 and CDR2 are MNHEY and SMNVEV (reference sequence). The CDR3 DNA follows: TGTGCCAGCAGTTTATCGGGGGCCGGGGAGCTGTTTTTT. This sequence encodes CASSLSGAGELFF.

This clonotype has at least ten counts. The V and J genes are TRBV6-1 and TRBJ1-6; a possible D gene is TRBD1 (6 bases). Germline V gene sequence: CDR1 MNHNS, CDR2 SASEGT. The CDR3 contains 16 residues. The ends were cut back, 5 bases at V and 6 bases at J, with 17 bases in the middle. CDR3 amino acids: CASSFRVRTVNSPLHF. As DNA, the CDR3 is TGTGCCAGCAGTTTCAGGGTCCGGACAGTTAATTCACCCCTCCACTTT.

This clonotype has a count of ten or more. The chain has TRBV5-1 and TRBJ2-3; D is unresolved. CDR3 length equals 12 residues. CDR1 is SGHRS, CDR2 YFSETQ, per germline. Between the trimmed V and J ends, which lost 2 bases and 3 bases, there was a span of 4 bases. For the CDR3, the DNA is TGCGCCAGCAGCTTCGGTACAGATACGCAGTATTTT. Its translation: CASSFGTDTQYF.

This sequence joins TRBV20-1 and TRBJ1-5; D unresolved. Per germline, CDR1 DFQATT and CDR2 SNEGSKA (reference sequence). The length of the CDR3 is 15 residues. V was clipped by 0 bases and J by 4 bases, with 13 bases between them. The CDR3, as DNA: TGCAGTGCTAGAGATCTACTCGATAGGAATCAGCCCCAGCATTTT. Translation gives CSARDLLDRNQPQHF.

This clonotype appeared many times. This rearrangement joins TRBV27 to TRBJ2-5, with D possibly matching TRBD1 (6 bases). The CDR3 sequence is 14 residues long. V was pared by 6 bases and J by 2 bases, with 13 bases between. Germline V gene sequence: CDR1 MNHEY, CDR2 SMNVEV (reference sequence). The DNA of the CDR3 is TGTGCCAGCAGCGCCGTCGGACAGCAAGAGACCCAGTACTTC. Translation: CASSAVGQQETQYF.

This clonotype was recorded many times. V is TRBV7-8 and J is TRBJ2-7; D is unclear. This CDR3 spans 15 amino acids. Trimming took 4 bases from V and 8 from J, leaving 21 bases between them. Germline V gives CDR1 SGHVS, CDR2 FQNEAQ. The CDR3, as DNA: TGTGCCAGCAGCTCCAAGGTCGGCCAGCCCGTGCAGCAGTACTTC. It yields the protein CASSSKVGQPVQQYF.

At least ten counts were recorded for this clonotype. The V call is TRBV3-1, the J call TRBJ2-7; D may match TRBD1 or TRBD2 (5 bases each). Germline V lookup: CDR1 LGHDT, CDR2 YNNKEL (reference sequence). V was pared by 1 base and J by 9 bases, with 10 bases between. The CDR3 covers 12 residues. The CDR3 DNA follows: TGTGCCAGCAGCCAAGGAGGGGCAAGGCAGTACTTC. It is translated as CASSQGGARQYF.

This chain connects TRBV30 to TRBJ1-2, with 10 bases matching TRBD1. V lost 2 bases, J lost 7 bases, and 1 base stayed unmatched. Germline V gives CDR1 GTSNPN, CDR2 SVGIG (reference sequence). This CDR3 has 12 residues. The CDR3 sequence: CAWSRQGAGYTF. Written as DNA, the CDR3 is TGTGCCTGGAGTAGACAGGGGGCTGGCTACACCTTC.

The rearrangement links TRBV27 to TRBJ2-1; 8 positions agree with TRBD2. The CDR3 length is 16 residues. Germline CDR1 is MNHEY and CDR2 is SMNVEV (reference sequence). V was clipped by 5 bases and J by 10 bases; unmatched bases: 16. The CDR3 spells CASSLLRGLDVREQFF. In nucleotides, the CDR3 is TGTGCCAGCAGTCTCCTTAGGGGACTAGATGTTCGGGAGCAGTTCTTC.

V gene TRBV28 combines with J gene TRBJ2-7; D not certain. The CDR3 consists of 13 residues. Germline loops: CDR1 MDHEN, CDR2 SYDVKM. The V gene lost 5 bases and the J gene lost 4 bases, with 12 bases spanning the gap. CDR3 amino acids: CASSPHMKYEQYF. The CDR3 region has the DNA TGTGCCAGCAGTCCCCACATGAAGTACGAGCAGTACTTC.

This clonotype has a handful of counts. V is TRBV20-1 and J is TRBJ2-3; TRBD2 is a possible D gene (7 bases). Germline values: CDR1 DFQATT, CDR2 SNEGSKA (reference sequence). The CDR3 sequence is 14 residues long. V lost 6 bases to trimming and J lost 13 bases, with 26 bases between them. For the CDR3, the DNA is TGCAGTGCCAGACAAGCGGCGGGGGCCCGGCTGAAGTATTTT. It codes for CSARQAAGARLKYF.

A few counts support this clonotype. This rearrangement joins TRBV29-1 to TRBJ2-5; D remains unclear. With 4 bases removed from V and 1 base from J, the gap between germline ends came to 7 bases. The CDR3 totals 12 residues. Germline V gives CDR1 SQVTM, CDR2 ANQGSEA. CDR3 nucleotide sequence: TGCAGCGTTGCCCCCAGCCAAGAGACCCAGTACTTC. As protein: CSVAPSQETQYF. Looking up the rest from reference TRBV29-1 and TRBJ2-5 gives the full variable domain: SAVISQKPSRDICQRGTSLTIQCQVDSQVTMMFWYRQQPGQSLTLIATANQGSEATYESGFVIDKFPISRPNLTFSTLTVSNMSPEDSSIYLCSVAPSQETQYFGPGTRLLVL.

J is TRBJ1-4 and V is TRBV4-2, with a weak D call TRBD1 (5 bases). Trimming stripped 0 bases from V and 5 bases from J, with 10 bases between. CDR3 length: 15 amino acids. Germline V CDR1 and CDR2: LGHNA, YNFKEQ. CDR3: CASSQDQGENEKLFF. The CDR3 nucleotides read TGTGCCAGCAGCCAAGATCAAGGGGAAAATGAAAAACTGTTTTTT.

The chain combines TRBV28 with TRBJ2-2; D remains unclear. The CDR3 length is 11 residues. CDR1 and CDR2 from the germline V gene are MDHEN and SYDVKM. V lost 4 bases to trimming and J lost 6 bases, with 3 bases between them. CDR3 protein: CASSSPGELFF. The CDR3 DNA follows: TGTGCCAGCAGTTCACCCGGGGAGCTGTTTTTT.

This clonotype was counted at least ten times. This rearrangement joins TRBV20-1 to TRBJ2-1; D perhaps matches TRBD1 (7 bases). The CDR3 consists of 15 residues. With 2 bases removed from V and 6 bases from J, the gap between germline ends came to 17 bases. Looked up from germline, CDR1 is DFQATT and CDR2 is SNEGSKA (reference sequence). CDR3 in amino acids: CSARPDREVGNEQFF. CDR3 DNA sequence: TGCAGTGCTAGACCCGACAGGGAGGTAGGCAATGAGCAGTTCTTC.

This clonotype was counted ten times or more. This sequence joins TRBV7-8 and TRBJ2-1; 7 bases agree with TRBD2. Germline V gene sequence: CDR1 SGHVS, CDR2 FQNEAQ. The CDR3 has 16 residues. With 6 bases clipped from V and 6 bases from J, the junction kept 14 bases outside the gene matches. Here the CDR3 reads CASRSSLGLAANEQFF. CDR3 sequence (DNA): TGTGCCAGCAGATCAAGCCTGGGTCTAGCGGCCAATGAGCAGTTCTTC.

In its sample, this clonotype was seen many times. The gene calls are TRBV12-5 and TRBJ1-1, with unresolved D. Germline V CDR1 and CDR2: LGHNT, FRNRAP. There are 13 residues in the CDR3. The ends were cut back, 5 bases at V and 11 bases at J, with 18 bases in the middle. CDR3 in DNA: TGTGCTAGTGGTCCCACTGTCGGGTTTCAGGCTTTCTTT. It is translated as CASGPTVGFQAFF.

This clonotype has at least ten counts. The chain employs TRBV2 and TRBJ2-3; possibly TRBD1 or TRBD2 for D (5 bases each). Trimming cost V 3 bases and J 5 bases, with 9 bases left between them. CDR1 is SNHLY and CDR2 is FYNNEI in the germline V gene. This CDR3 comprises 13 residues. CDR3 residues: CASSDGTGDTQYF. In DNA, the CDR3 is TGTGCCAGCAGTGATGGGACCGGAGATACGCAGTATTTT.

The genes are TRBV7-9 and TRBJ2-1; no reliable D call. V lost 0 bases and J lost 6, with 9 bases in between. The CDR3 covers 14 residues. CDR1 is SEHNR, CDR2 FQNEAQ, per germline (reference sequence). CDR3 DNA: TGTGCCAGCAGCTTAGCGACCCTACGCAATGAGCAGTTCTTC. Amino acid sequence: CASSLATLRNEQFF.

This clonotype was detected many times. This chain joins TRBV11-2 and TRBJ1-1; D might be TRBD1 (6 bases). CDR1 is SGHAT, CDR2 FQNNGV, per germline. The CDR3 is 15 residues long. Between the trimmed V and J ends, which lost 2 bases and 0 bases, there was a span of 10 bases. CDR3 coding DNA: TGTGCCAGCAGCTTATTTCGACAGGTGAACACTGAAGCTTTCTTT. Residues: CASSLFRQVNTEAFF.

This sequence joins TRBV27 and TRBJ2-6; 9 bases agree with TRBD1. CDR3 size: 17 residues. Trimming took 5 bases from V and 6 from J; bases not matched to a gene: 11. Germline CDR1 MNHEY, CDR2 SMNVEV (reference sequence). DNA of the CDR3: TGTGCCAGCAGTCGGTATACACAGGGGGCGGAGGCCAACGTCCTGACTTTC. Amino acids: CASSRYTQGAEANVLTF.

In this sample, this clonotype turned up a few times. The CDR3 reads CSARDFGQGIETQYF. CDR3 nucleotide sequence: TGCAGTGCTAGAGATTTCGGACAGGGGATCGAGACCCAGTACTTC. The chain couples TRBV20-1 to TRBJ2-5; 9 bases are a match to TRBD1. The germline V gene encodes CDR1 DFQATT and CDR2 SNEGSKA (reference sequence). J gave up 5 bases and V 0 bases, and 7 bases lay outside the gene matches. This CDR3 is 15 amino acids long.

The gene calls are TRBV7-3 and TRBJ2-7; tentatively, D is TRBD1 or TRBD2 (5 bases each). CDR3 length equals 14 residues. CDR1 SGHTA and CDR2 FQGTGA come from the germline V gene. Trimming took 2 bases from V and 5 from J, leaving 13 bases between them. The CDR3 loop reads CASSLASGLNEQYF. The CDR3 DNA is TGTGCCAGCAGCTTAGCTTCGGGGCTGAACGAGCAGTACTTC.

This rearrangement joins TRBV18 to TRBJ1-1, with a tentative D call TRBD1 (5 bases). V was pared by 10 bases and J by 0 bases, with 9 bases between. Germline values: CDR1 KGHSH, CDR2 LQKENI. CDR3 length: 12 amino acids. CDR3 bases: TGTGCCACCAGGGCGATGAACACTGAAGCTTTCTTT. The encoded protein is CATRAMNTEAFF.

This clonotype was seen many times. The chain employs TRBV7-8 and TRBJ2-7; tentatively, D is TRBD1 (6 bases). CDR1 SGHVS and CDR2 FQNEAQ come from the germline V gene. V was pared by 5 bases and J by 4 bases, with 18 bases between. CDR3 size: 15 residues. The CDR3 protein is CASSQRGYQPYEQYF. CDR3 bases: TGTGCCAGCAGCCAGAGGGGGTACCAACCGTACGAGCAGTACTTC.

Worth noting for this clonotype: A much larger clone is a single base away; this may be a read error. The chain recombines TRBV12-3 or TRBV12-4 with TRBJ2-2, with 8 nucleotides matching TRBD1. This CDR3 is 14 amino acids long. V dropped 6 bases and J dropped 4; count of bases not matched to a gene: 4. CDR3 residues: CASRGQGVTGELFF. CDR3 nucleotides: TGTGCCAGCAGAGGACAGGGCGTCACCGGGGAGCTGTTTTTT.

This clonotype was recorded at least ten times. The chain uses TRBV12-3 or TRBV12-4 and TRBJ2-3; D unresolved. V shed 1 base and J shed 4 bases, with 12 bases lying between them. This CDR3 is built from 15 residues. The CDR3, as DNA: TGTGCCAGCAGTTTAGTTGCAGGTCGCCCAGATACGCAGTATTTT. Translation: CASSLVAGRPDTQYF.